This section outlines one T cell receptor beta chain sequence together with its context. This clone was recorded a few times. No antigen is known for it. Base qualities are not provided; no much larger clone lies one nucleotide away. Library generation was performed with the immunoSEQ multiplex PCR assay. For the multiplex PCR, a mixture combining 60 forward primers for TCR Vbeta segments and 13 reverse primers for TCR Jbeta segments was used. The CDR3 region of rearranged TCR beta genes was amplified from genomic DNA with a multiplex PCR assay. The Illumina HiSeq System was used to sequence the amplified TCR beta libraries as 87-base-pair reads. The paper's processing steps were these. A later analysis tallied 75 million to 85 million unique TCR beta chains across the 666 repertoires, and roughly 11 million of those chains were shared by two or more donors. Raw reads were error-corrected and collapsed into unique sequences by a nearest-neighbor algorithm in which closely related sequences were merged to remove PCR and sequencing errors. CDR3 sequences were aligned to IMGT reference sequences to assign V, D and J gene segments. For a sequence to be retained, at least a six-nucleotide match to both a V gene segment and a J gene segment was required. A rearrangement was called productive if the CDR3 had no stop codons and remained in frame with V and J, and every other rearrangement was called non-productive. CDR3 was defined by IMGT convention, running from the second conserved V-encoded cysteine to the conserved J-encoded phenylalanine. Sequences without an unambiguous match to a single V gene segment were excluded from the earlier analysis of a few hundred of the donors. An earlier analysis of 587 of the donors called V segments functional above 56.7% productive rearrangements and segregating when the between-donor standard deviation exceeded 5%. A statistical classification framework was developed to diagnose cytomegalovirus status using the catalog of TCR beta chain sequences. A later analysis assigned V and J genes by comparing TCR nucleotide sequences with IMGT/GENE-DB human TR gene sequences. In a later analysis, CDR3 sequences and most-parsimonious VDJ recombination scenarios were assigned using the TCRdist pipeline. In a later analysis, every TCR beta chain was defined by the combination of its CDR3 amino acid sequence and its V-gene family, and reads without a unique V-gene family were dropped. As a way to deal with suspected cross-contamination and a sequencing artifact, a later analysis dropped roughly 600 nucleotide sequences that were highly shared and had low generation probability. For each public chain, a later analysis derived a clonal expansion index from normalized ranks of inferred template counts within each repertoire. Generation probabilities in a later analysis came from a VDJ recombination model fitted to out-of-frame rearrangements, and those results were checked against IGoR. In a later analysis, TCR-TCR, TCR-HLA and TCR-CMV co-occurrence was scored with hypergeometric tests, and a repertoire-size bias correction was applied to TCR pairs. To estimate false discovery rates, a later analysis permuted the HLA or CMV assignments 20 times. In a later analysis, co-occurring TCRs were grouped using DBSCAN, with TCRdist sequence similarity added in when clustering inside HLA-allele-positive subsets. For co-occurrence clustering, repertoires with fewer than 30,000 or more than 120,000 public chains were excluded, along with five repertoires with anomalous nucleotide sharing. TCRdb mirrors the immuneACCESS table, restricted to in-frame sequences. Some clones are absent from its copies; in checked studies, under half trace to an unresolved V gene, and the reason for the others is unknown. V and J calls and clone size are as listed in that table; D and trimming were resolved from the DNA. The sample includes about 120,000 clones, with under 85% observed a single time. The ten most abundant clones make up 9.5% to 13% of the sample.

These data come from a study of cytomegalovirus exposure and HLA in healthy donors (dated by TCRdb to 2015 to 2018). Context from the whole study: According to an earlier analysis of around 600 of the donors, about 179 million T cells yielded 100 million or so unique TCR beta sequences and about 300 Gb of sequence data. In a later genetic analysis, genome-wide SNP genotypes for 398 of the 666 donors were used, and that subset was treated as a discovery cohort. To decide whether each TCR beta V gene segment behaved as functional or pseudogenic, an earlier analysis of over 500 of the donors relied on high-throughput TCR beta sequencing. A separate validation cohort of 90 to 150 different subjects was used in addition to the roughly 670-subject first cohort. Using immunosequencing, the study profiled T cell repertoires from 550 to 750 subjects and related those repertoires to cytomegalovirus serostatus. Among 300 to 500 genotyped donors of the cohort, an average of approximately 240,000 unique TCR beta nucleotide sequences was sequenced per donor, of which about 19% were non-productive. High-throughput TCR immunosequencing, statistical association of individual TCRs with disease status, and machine learning were combined to predict cytomegalovirus infection status. Alongside the repertoire data, information on donor age, sex, ethnicity and CMV serostatus was compiled. In a later analysis, previously published TCR beta repertoires from several hundred donors were re-analyzed and high-resolution HLA genotyping was added so that TCR occurrence patterns could be studied. Every discovery cohort repertoire had been produced on one sequencing platform. HLA typing included class I and class II loci at four-digit resolution. Roughly five DR-DQ haplotypes were handled as single units for association and clustering because linkage in the cohort was strong. Of the roughly 410 genotyped donors, 75% to 85% were placed in the genetic ancestry cluster associated with self-reported Caucasian donors. The aim of the study was to test whether cataloging public T cell receptors could identify signatures of past pathogen exposure. An early release that covered about 600 HLA-typed donors contained about 300 gigabases of sequencing data and 65 million to 100 million unique TCR sequences. The number of donors typed differed by locus, with 629-630 for A, B, C, DRB1 and DQB1, around 500 for DQA1, nearly 610 for DPA1, and some 440 for DPB1. Rather than drawing on any new phenotypic data, the later analysis identified candidate immune exposures from TCR beta sequences and the way those sequences occurred across donors. Study-wide conclusions, independent of this receptor: The authors suggested that the approach could potentially be extended to other disease states and immunological phenotypes. A later genetic analysis reported fewer N-insertions in productive TCRs among donors in an Asian-associated ancestry cluster than the roughly 700-donor mean. The only immune exposure information available for the cohort was CMV serostatus. A further reported finding was that TCR beta sequences accurately predicted the HLA-A and HLA-B alleles for most subjects in the first cohort. In a later genetic analysis, a missense DCLRE1C variant was associated with V-gene and J-gene trimming of TCR beta chains, and the association was replicated in an independent cohort. Most TCR sequences were seen in very few donors, while some public TCRs were found in many individuals. In this cohort, only TCR beta chains were sequenced, and detectable features were limited by the absence of alpha or paired-chain data. Three of the identified cytomegalovirus-associated TCR beta chains were confirmed in vitro to be specific for cytomegalovirus antigens. A cluster of highly shared sequence variants was judged likely to be a technical artifact of the sequencing pipeline. Around 16 rarely observed V segments, including chromosome 9 orphons, were excluded from the earlier analysis of just under 600 of the donors because counts were too low. An earlier analysis of several hundred of the donors showed that most TCR beta V segments appeared in productive rearrangements either about 90% or about 30% of the time, which broadly matched IMGT annotations. Sequencing depth was assumed to be roughly uniform across donors in the presence/absence analyses, though that assumption may not hold. Because HLA typing was unavailable for some donors at each locus, only the typed subset was used in association tests. Correlated functional status among segregating V segments might reflect linkage disequilibrium, but an unknown experimental factor could not be ruled out. In a later analysis, 16,951 TCR beta sequences were associated with specific HLA alleles at a false discovery rate of 0.05. The study gave a list of 150 to 200 TCR beta chains associated with cytomegalovirus. When HLA alleles, especially DR and DQ, strongly co-occurred, TCR associations were difficult to assign to individual alleles. A later analysis found that most CMV-associated TCR beta chains appeared HLA-restricted, with HLA associations seemingly driven largely by CMV exposure. In a later analysis, HLA-associated TCR beta chains were found to be more clonally expanded and to have lower generation probabilities than equally common non-associated chains. According to a later analysis, parvovirus B19, influenza, CMV and Epstein-Barr virus appeared linked to several top co-occurrence clusters. In both the original and validation cohorts, the classifier was reported to diagnose cytomegalovirus status with high specificity and sensitivity. In a later analysis, TCR association rates were found to vary across HLA loci, with the most associated TCRs seen for DRB1 alleles and the fewest for HLA-C alleles. Some IMGT-functional V segments, including TRBV6-2 and TRBV6-3, could not be told apart with the 87-base-pair reads, so those segments were excluded.

The cohort comprised some 680 healthy bone marrow donors. At the time of sampling, all cohort members were nominally healthy, though unrecorded immune exposures were likely present. The donor tested CMV seropositive and was one of the 289 seropositive cohort members. Each donor provided a peripheral blood sample, and peripheral blood mononuclear cells were used for TCR beta sequencing. The Qiagen DNeasy Blood Extraction Kit was used to extract genomic DNA from the blood cell samples. According to the germline V gene, CDR1 reads SGHVS and CDR2 reads FQNEAQ. There are 14 amino acids in the CDR3, from cysteine to phenylalanine inclusive. CDR3 DNA is the only sequence kept; it has 42 bases, read in frame from the first base. V is pruned by 7 bases and J by 5 bases, leaving 10 bases of the junction without a gene match.

The chain is encoded by TRBV7-8 joined to TRBJ2-7, with 8 central nucleotides matching TRBD2. Material for sequencing was PBMCs. This TCR came from a man aged 40-49 years in good health and CMV-seropositive. The nucleotide sequence is TGTGCCAGCACCCGGCGGGGGGAGGTAGACGAGCAGTACTTC. It encodes CASTRRGEVDEQYF.